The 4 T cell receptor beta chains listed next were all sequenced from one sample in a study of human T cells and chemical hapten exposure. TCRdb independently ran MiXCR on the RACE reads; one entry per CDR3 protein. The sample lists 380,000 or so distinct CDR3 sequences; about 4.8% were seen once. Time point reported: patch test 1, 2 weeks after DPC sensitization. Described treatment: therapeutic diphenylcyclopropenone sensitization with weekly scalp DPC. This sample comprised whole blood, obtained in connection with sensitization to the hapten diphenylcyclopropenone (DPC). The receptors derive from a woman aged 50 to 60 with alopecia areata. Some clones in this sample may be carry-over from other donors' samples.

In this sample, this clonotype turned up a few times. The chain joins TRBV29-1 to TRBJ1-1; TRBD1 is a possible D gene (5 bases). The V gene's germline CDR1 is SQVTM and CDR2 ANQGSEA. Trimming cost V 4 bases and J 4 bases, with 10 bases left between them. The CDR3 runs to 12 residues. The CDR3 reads CSVVGGATEAFF. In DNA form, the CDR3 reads TGCAGCGTTGTCGGGGGTGCCACTGAAGCTTTCTTT.

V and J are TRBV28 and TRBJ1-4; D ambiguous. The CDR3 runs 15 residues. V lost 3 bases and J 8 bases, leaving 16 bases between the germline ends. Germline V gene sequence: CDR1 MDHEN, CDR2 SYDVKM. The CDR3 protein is CASSLSGAGYEKLFF. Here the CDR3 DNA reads TGTGCCAGCAGTTTGTCTGGAGCGGGATACGAAAAACTGTTTTTT.

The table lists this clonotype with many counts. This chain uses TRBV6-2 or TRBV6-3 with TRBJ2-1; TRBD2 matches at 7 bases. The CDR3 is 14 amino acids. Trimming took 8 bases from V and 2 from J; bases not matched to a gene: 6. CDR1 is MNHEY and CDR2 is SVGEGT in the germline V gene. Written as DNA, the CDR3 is TGTGCCAGCTTTGCGGGAGCCCCCTACAATGAGCAGTTCTTC. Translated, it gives CASFAGAPYNEQFF.

The CDR3 DNA follows: TGTGCCAGCAGTCGACAGGGCAGCTCCTACGAGCAGTACTTC. Amino acid sequence: CASSRQGSSYEQYF. J is TRBJ2-7 and V is TRBV12-3 or TRBV12-4; 7 bases agree with TRBD1. The V and J ends lost 5 bases and 0 bases, in that order; junction bases with no gene match: 4. CDR3 length equals 14 residues.